The subject of this entry is one T cell receptor (beta chain). Its antigen is undetermined. These data originate in a study of cytomegalovirus exposure and HLA in healthy donors. Study-wide context: A subsequent analysis reported that the 110 or so validation repertoires were produced on the same platform that had also been used for the roughly 670 first-cohort repertoires. The study, taken as a whole, reports: Most TCR sequences proved rare, with some public TCRs found in many donors. With high specificity and sensitivity, the classifier reportedly diagnosed cytomegalovirus status. Listed as cytomegalovirus-associated were approximately 160 TCR beta chains.

Data came from immunoSEQ multiplex PCR; TCRdb stores just in-frame clones and leaves some out. The sample lists about 220,000 clones; roughly 83% were seen once. The sequence was obtained from a woman in her 30s in good health and CMV-seropositive. Sequencing was carried out using PBMCs.

DNA of the CDR3: TGTGCCAGCAGCCCAAGACAGGGCCGGGGCTACACCTTC. Its protein is CASSPRQGRGYTF. This chain joins TRBV9 and TRBJ1-2, with TRBD1 matching 7 bases. The V gene's germline CDR1 is SGDLS and CDR2 YYNGEE. The trim removed 4 bases at V and 8 bases at J, leaving 8 bases unmatched. This CDR3 has 13 residues.